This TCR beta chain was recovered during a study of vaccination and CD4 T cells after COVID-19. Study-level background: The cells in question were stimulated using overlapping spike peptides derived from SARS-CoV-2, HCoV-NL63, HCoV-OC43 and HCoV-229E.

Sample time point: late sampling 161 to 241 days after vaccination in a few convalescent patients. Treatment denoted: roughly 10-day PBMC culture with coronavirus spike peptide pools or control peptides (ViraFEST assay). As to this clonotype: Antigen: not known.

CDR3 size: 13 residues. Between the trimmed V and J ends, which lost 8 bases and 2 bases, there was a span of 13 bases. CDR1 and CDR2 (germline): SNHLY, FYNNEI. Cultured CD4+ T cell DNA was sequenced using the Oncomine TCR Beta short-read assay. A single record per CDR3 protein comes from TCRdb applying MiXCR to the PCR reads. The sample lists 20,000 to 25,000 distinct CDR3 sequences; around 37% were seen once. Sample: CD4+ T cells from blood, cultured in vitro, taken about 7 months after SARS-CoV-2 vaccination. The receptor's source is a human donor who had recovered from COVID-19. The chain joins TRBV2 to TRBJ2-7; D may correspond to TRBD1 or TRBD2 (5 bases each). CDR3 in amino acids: CASGRDGAYEQYF. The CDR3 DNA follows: TGTGCCAGCGGCCGGGACGGGGCCTACGAGCAGTACTTC.